This entry lists 8 T cell receptor beta chains sequenced from one sample in a study of T cell changes during pregnancy in multiple sclerosis. Assay used: immunoSEQ multiplex PCR; TCRdb lists only in-frame clones, some missing. The data show 60,000 to 85,000 clones, approximately 94% seen once. Sequencing used peripheral blood, obtained in the third trimester of pregnancy. The receptors come from a female donor with multiple sclerosis, enrolled in a pregnancy study.

The V call is TRBV5-1, the J call TRBJ2-1, with TRBD2 matching 8 bases. The CDR3 consists of 15 residues. V lost 0 bases to trimming and J lost 2 bases; unmatched junction nucleotides: 1. Per the germline V gene, CDR1 is SGHRS and CDR2 is YFSETQ. The CDR3: CASSLAAGAYNEQFF. CDR3 sequence (DNA): TGCGCCAGCAGCTTGGCAGCGGGGGCCTACAATGAGCAGTTCTTC.

The chain joins TRBV7-3 to TRBJ2-3; possible D gene TRBD2, 5 bases. Germline-derived CDR1 and CDR2 are SGHTA and FQGTGA. The CDR3 runs to 15 residues. Trimming took 2 bases from V and 0 from J, leaving 9 bases between them. CDR3: CASSLGSASTDTQYF. CDR3 DNA sequence: TGTGCCAGCAGCTTAGGTAGCGCCAGCACAGATACGCAGTATTTT.

The chain uses TRBV7-7 and TRBJ2-5, with 10 bases matching TRBD1. J was trimmed by 5 bases and V by 3 bases; bases with no gene match: 6. CDR3 length: 15 amino acids. Per germline, CDR1 SSHAT and CDR2 FNYEAQ (reference sequence). Here the CDR3 reads CASSFGTGVGETQYF. The DNA for the CDR3 is TGTGCCAGCAGCTTTGGGACAGGGGTCGGGGAGACCCAGTACTTC. Using reference TRBV7-7 and TRBJ2-5 for the parts outside the CDR3, the full variable domain is GAGVSQSPRYKVTKRGQDVTLRCDPISSHATLYWYQQALGQGPEFLTYFNYEAQPDKSGLPSDRFSAERPEGSISTLTIQRTEQRDSAMYRCASSFGTGVGETQYFGPGTRLLVL.

In this sample, this clone turned up once. The J gene is TRBJ2-5, the V gene TRBV7-2; 7 positions match TRBD2. J was trimmed by 3 bases and V by 6 bases; bases with no gene match: 7. CDR1 is SGHTA, CDR2 FQGNSA, per germline. The CDR3 runs 14 residues. CDR3 nucleotide sequence: TGTGCCAGCAGTCATCTAGCGGAAAAAGAGACCCAGTACTTC. This codes for CASSHLAEKETQYF.

V and J are TRBV7-8 and TRBJ1-1; tentatively, D is TRBD1 (6 bases). The V gene lost 5 bases and the J gene lost 0 bases, with 16 bases spanning the gap. Looked up from germline, CDR1 is SGHVS and CDR2 is FQNEAQ. The CDR3 contains 16 residues. The CDR3 protein is CASSQGQTTMNTEAFF. Here the CDR3 DNA reads TGTGCCAGCAGCCAAGGACAGACGACCATGAACACTGAAGCTTTCTTT. The full variable domain, rest sourced from reference TRBV7-8 and TRBJ1-1, is GAGVSQSPRYKVAKRGQDVALRCDPISGHVSLFWYQQALGQGPEFLTYFQNEAQLDKSGLPSDRFFAERPEGSVSTLKIQRTQQEDSAVYLCASSQGQTTMNTEAFFGQGTRLTVV.

The J gene is TRBJ2-2, the V gene TRBV2; D may be TRBD1 (6 bases). The CDR3 runs to 15 residues. Trimming left V 5 bases short and J 6 bases short, with 16 bases between. Germline CDR1 reads SNHLY; CDR2 reads FYNNEI. CDR3 sequence (DNA): TGTGCCAGCAGTTCTCAGGGGCTAGGGTCCGGGGAGCTGTTTTTT. Protein: CASSSQGLGSGELFF.

The gene calls are TRBV4-3 and TRBJ1-3; 10 positions match TRBD1. This CDR3 contains 15 residues. The germline gives CDR1 LGHNA, CDR2 YSLEER. J was trimmed by 4 bases and V by 6 bases; bases with no gene match: 6. CDR3 coding DNA: TGCGCCAGCAGTAGGGACAGGGGTTACGGAAACACCATATATTTT. Its protein is CASSRDRGYGNTIYF.

The J gene is TRBJ1-1, the V gene TRBV29-1; 11 bases are a match to TRBD1. The CDR3 is 14 residues long. Germline V lookup: CDR1 SQVTM, CDR2 ANQGSEA. Trimming removed 7 bases from V and 4 bases from J; junction bases left unmatched: 8. CDR3 residues: CSAALGTGGTEAFF. In DNA form, the CDR3 reads TGCAGCGCCGCGCTGGGGACAGGGGGCACTGAAGCTTTCTTT. Filled out from reference TRBV29-1 and TRBJ1-1, the complete variable domain reads SAVISQKPSRDICQRGTSLTIQCQVDSQVTMMFWYRQQPGQSLTLIATANQGSEATYESGFVIDKFPISRPNLTFSTLTVSNMSPEDSSIYLCSAALGTGGTEAFFGQGTRLTVV.